This entry lists 29 T cell receptor beta chains sequenced from one sample in a study of regulatory T cells in long-lasting Graves disease. Relying on iRepertoire HTBI primers and Arm-PCR of CDR3 regions, the team built TCR beta libraries. Each CDR3 protein is one row after TCRdb ran MiXCR on the multiplex PCR reads. The profile covers about 220,000 distinct CDR3 sequences, with around 17% appearing a single time and approximately 20% taken by the ten largest. The time point is: newly diagnosed GD, antithyroid drugs for less than 3 months. Extracted RNA from PBMCs served as the source of the TCR library. The sequencing used peripheral blood mononuclear cells (PBMCs), collected at new diagnosis, from a patient treated with antithyroid drugs. Receptors originate from a female donor with Graves disease.

This clonotype was seen at least ten times. CDR3 nucleotides: TGTGCCAGCTTCCCGTCCCAGAGGGGAGATGGCTACACCTTC. Translated: CASFPSQRGDGYTF. The chain has TRBV18 and TRBJ1-2; D possibly corresponds to TRBD1 (5 bases). The CDR3 extends over 14 amino acids. V lost 7 bases and J lost 6, with 18 bases in between. Germline CDR1 is KGHSH and CDR2 is LQKENI.

This clonotype has at least ten counts. The V call is TRBV2, the J call TRBJ2-1, with 9 bases matching TRBD1. Germline V gene sequence: CDR1 SNHLY, CDR2 FYNNEI. The CDR3 totals 13 residues. V shed 6 bases and J 9 bases; nucleotides not matched to a gene: 6. CDR3 sequence reads: CASRGTGGGEQFF. As DNA, the CDR3 is TGTGCCAGCAGAGGTACAGGGGGCGGTGAGCAGTTCTTC.

The rearrangement joins TRBV19 to TRBJ2-1, with D possibly matching TRBD2 (6 bases). Germline loops: CDR1 LNHDA, CDR2 SQIVND (reference sequence). The CDR3 is 15 amino acids. The ends were cut back, 5 bases at V and 3 bases at J, with 14 bases in the middle. CDR3: CASSLAGGIYNEQFF. The CDR3 DNA reads as TGTGCCAGTAGTCTAGCTGGCGGGATCTACAATGAGCAGTTCTTC.

This clonotype was seen at least ten times. The V call is TRBV5-1, the J call TRBJ2-3; D is unresolved. The V and J ends lost 0 bases and 4 bases respectively, with 12 bases between them. Germline V gene lookup returns CDR1 SGHRS and CDR2 YFSETQ. This CDR3 is 15 amino acids long. CDR3 in amino acids: CASSLAVVAADTQYF. The CDR3 DNA reads TGCGCCAGCAGCTTGGCCGTAGTTGCAGCAGATACGCAGTATTTT.

This clonotype has ten or more counts. The rearrangement uses TRBV27 and TRBJ2-7; 7 bases agree with TRBD2. This CDR3 is 15 amino acids long. Per germline, CDR1 MNHEY and CDR2 SMNVEV (reference sequence). With V trimmed by 6 bases and J by 0 bases, 8 bases remained unmatched. The CDR3 loop is CASRGGTVSSYEQYF. The CDR3 region has the DNA TGTGCCAGCAGGGGAGGGACTGTAAGCTCCTACGAGCAGTACTTC.

The sample holds many counts of this clonotype. The CDR3 DNA is TGTGCCAGCTCACCCCGCCAGGAGGAGACCCAGTACTTC. It specifies CASSPRQEETQYF. The V gene is TRBV18, the J gene TRBJ2-5; D gene uncertain. The germline V and J ends were trimmed by 3 bases and 5 bases, with 10 bases remaining between them. From germline, CDR1 is KGHSH and CDR2 LQKENI. The CDR3 has 13 amino acids.

The V gene is TRBV28, the J gene TRBJ2-2; perhaps TRBD2 as D (6 bases). This CDR3 is 16 amino acids long. Trimming cost V 4 bases and J 4 bases, with 16 bases left between them. Germline CDR1 reads MDHEN; CDR2 reads SYDVKM. The chain's CDR3 is CASSSTGTQLTGELFF. As DNA, the CDR3 is TGTGCCAGCAGTTCAACCGGGACTCAACTCACCGGGGAGCTGTTTTTT.

The table lists this clonotype with many counts. The chain combines TRBV10-3 with TRBJ1-2, with no clear D. Trimming removed 4 bases from V and 2 bases from J, with 8 bases in between. Germline CDR1 reads ENHRY; CDR2 reads SYGVKD. The CDR3 covers 13 residues. The CDR3 here is CAISVGQNYGYTF. The CDR3 DNA reads TGTGCCATCAGTGTTGGCCAAAACTATGGCTACACCTTC.

This clonotype occurred a few times. The V call is TRBV7-9, the J call TRBJ2-3, with D perhaps TRBD1 or TRBD2 (5 bases each). Looked up from germline, CDR1 is SEHNR and CDR2 is FQNEAQ (reference sequence). This CDR3 comprises 12 residues. Trimming pared 2 bases from V and 10 bases from J, leaving 10 bases between. The CDR3 reads CASSLMGDAQYF. The CDR3 coding sequence is TGTGCCAGCAGCTTAATGGGGGACGCGCAGTATTTT.

This clonotype was seen at least ten times. V is TRBV20-1 and J is TRBJ2-7; 10 nucleotides match TRBD2. The V and J ends lost 6 bases and 2 bases, in that order; junction bases with no gene match: 10. Germline lookup yields CDR1 DFQATT and CDR2 SNEGSKA (reference sequence). CDR3 length: 15 amino acids. As DNA, the CDR3 is TGCAGTGCAACCCTGAGCGGGAGGGGGGCCTACGAGCAGTACTTC. This encodes CSATLSGRGAYEQYF.

This clonotype has ten or more counts. The chain joins TRBV5-1 to TRBJ2-3; D unclear. Deletions cut 1 base from V and 0 bases from J, with 6 bases between. This CDR3 has 14 amino acids. Germline CDR1 reads SGHRS; CDR2 reads YFSETQ. The CDR3 bases are TGCGCCAGCAGCTTGCAATCTAGCACAGATACGCAGTATTTT. The encoded protein is CASSLQSSTDTQYF.

This clonotype was picked up many times. V is TRBV11-2 and J is TRBJ2-7; no clear D. Trimming cost V 6 bases and J 0 bases, with 12 bases left between them. The CDR3 sequence is 14 residues long. Germline CDR1 and CDR2: SGHAT and FQNNGV. The CDR3 DNA sequence: TGTGCCAGCAGGCCGTTACAGAGCTCCTACGAGCAGTACTTC. It specifies CASRPLQSSYEQYF.

This clonotype has at least ten counts. The J gene is TRBJ2-2, the V gene TRBV20-1; 11 bases are a match to TRBD2. CDR3 size: 16 residues. Germline CDR1 reads DFQATT; CDR2 reads SNEGSKA (reference sequence). V shed 6 bases and J 0 bases; nucleotides not matched to a gene: 6. CDR3 amino acids: CSAYPGLAANTGELFF. CDR3 DNA: TGCAGTGCGTACCCGGGACTAGCGGCGAACACCGGGGAGCTGTTTTTT.

This clonotype has at least ten counts. J is TRBJ2-3 and V is TRBV7-2, with D uncertain. V was shortened by 4 bases and J by 0 bases, with 11 bases between the two germline ends. The CDR3 runs to 15 residues. Germline V gene lookup returns CDR1 SGHTA and CDR2 FQGNSA. The CDR3 region has the DNA TGTGCCAGCAGCTCTCCGGGCCTTAGCACAGATACGCAGTATTTT. It encodes CASSSPGLSTDTQYF.

The table lists this clonotype with a count of one. V is TRBV2 and J is TRBJ1-5; D unresolved. Germline CDR1 SNHLY, CDR2 FYNNEI. Trimming took off 6 bases at V and 4 bases at J, with 13 bases between the two ends. The CDR3 has 14 residues. As DNA, the CDR3 is TGTGCCAGCAGCCCGGTGACTGAGAATCAGCCCCAGCATTTT. Translating it yields CASSPVTENQPQHF.

This clonotype was observed many times. This rearrangement joins TRBV20-1 to TRBJ2-3, with 7 bases identical to TRBD2. The CDR3 is made up of 17 amino acids. V trimming: 0 bases; J trimming: 0 bases; junction bases outside the gene matches: 9. The V gene's germline CDR1 is DFQATT and CDR2 SNEGSKA (reference sequence). Here the CDR3 reads CSARDLRPSGSTDTQYF. The CDR3 DNA is TGCAGTGCTAGAGATTTGCGCCCTAGCGGAAGCACAGATACGCAGTATTTT.

This chain joins TRBV10-3 and TRBJ2-3, with D unresolved. Trimming removed 3 bases at V and 8 bases at J, with 6 bases between. Germline assignment: CDR1 ENHRY and CDR2 SYGVKD. This CDR3 contains 11 residues. CDR3 DNA sequence: TGTGCCATCAGTGAACTGGGTACGCAGTATTTT. It codes for CAISELGTQYF.

This clonotype occurred once. The chain couples TRBV2 to TRBJ2-4; TRBD2 matches at 11 bases. V lost 8 bases, J lost 0 bases, and 3 bases stayed unmatched. The germline V gene has CDR1 SNHLY and CDR2 FYNNEI. This CDR3 is 15 amino acids long. The CDR3 bases are TGTGCCAGCCGAGGACTAGCGGGAGCCAAAAACATTCAGTACTTC. Translating gives CASRGLAGAKNIQYF.

This clonotype was found many times. This chain uses TRBV20-1 with TRBJ2-5; 14 positions agree with TRBD2. Germline V gene sequence: CDR1 DFQATT, CDR2 SNEGSKA (reference sequence). This CDR3 has 14 amino acids. V lost 6 bases, J lost 4 bases, and 4 bases stayed unmatched. The CDR3, as DNA: TGCAGTGCCAGGACTAGCGGGGGGCCAGAGACCCAGTACTTC. As protein: CSARTSGGPETQYF.

This clonotype was found many times. The rearrangement joins TRBV6-5 to TRBJ1-2; D is ambiguous. Germline V CDR1 and CDR2: MNHEY, SVGAGI. This CDR3 comprises 14 residues. Trimming left V 0 bases short and J 2 bases short, with 7 bases between. DNA for the CDR3: TGTGCCAGCAGTTACTCCCGGGGAAACTATGGCTACACCTTC. This codes for CASSYSRGNYGYTF.

This clonotype was counted at least ten times. V and J are TRBV5-1 and TRBJ2-3; no reliable D call. V lost 4 bases to trimming and J lost 5 bases, with 20 bases between them. Germline V gene lookup returns CDR1 SGHRS and CDR2 YFSETQ. The CDR3 extends over 16 amino acids. CDR3 in DNA: TGCGCCAGCAGCAAACGGCTAGGTTCGTTAGGAGATACGCAGTATTTT. As protein: CASSKRLGSLGDTQYF.

This chain connects TRBV19 to TRBJ2-1, with D possibly being TRBD1 or TRBD2 (7 bases each). Germline V gene data show CDR1 as LNHDA and CDR2 as SQIVND (reference sequence). The CDR3 totals 14 residues. V lost 0 bases and J lost 16, with 19 bases in between. The CDR3 nucleotides are TGTGCCAGTAGTATAGATCAGGGGAGGGACAGAAGATTCTTC. This translates into CASSIDQGRDRRFF.

This clonotype was found many times. The rearrangement joins TRBV24-1 to TRBJ2-5; D ambiguous. The germline gives CDR1 KGHDR, CDR2 SFDVKD. V lost 4 bases, J lost 4 bases, and 9 bases lay in between. This CDR3 has 13 amino acids. Written as DNA, the CDR3 is TGTGCCACCAGTGAAGGGTTGCGAGAGACCCAGTACTTC. Residues: CATSEGLRETQYF.

This clonotype was found many times. The chain joins TRBV18 to TRBJ1-3; 8 nucleotides align to TRBD1. Germline-derived CDR1 and CDR2 are KGHSH and LQKENI. V shed 3 bases and J 15 bases; nucleotides not matched to a gene: 13. CDR3 length equals 14 residues. In DNA form, the CDR3 reads TGTGCCAGCTCACCCCTGATGGACAGGGAACGACGATATTTT. The encoded protein is CASSPLMDRERRYF. Full variable domain (remainder filled in from reference TRBV18 and TRBJ1-3): NAGVMQNPRHLVRRRGQEARLRCSPMKGHSHVYWYRQLPEEGLKFMVYLQKENIIDESGMPKERFSAEFPKEGPSILRIQQVVRGDSAAYFCASSPLMDRERRYFGEGSWLTVV.

This clonotype was seen ten or more times. The chain joins TRBV24-1 to TRBJ2-2; 8 bases align to TRBD2. The CDR3 has 16 residues. Germline loops: CDR1 KGHDR, CDR2 SFDVKD. The V segment lost 2 bases and the J segment 8 bases; nucleotides outside the gene matches: 9. The DNA for the CDR3 is TGTGCCACCAGTGATTCAGGAGCGGGAGCACTGGGGGAGCTGTTTTTT. Translated, it gives CATSDSGAGALGELFF.

Ten or more counts support this clonotype. The chain uses TRBV20-1 and TRBJ2-3; D might be TRBD2 (6 bases). This CDR3 region has 14 residues. Germline values: CDR1 DFQATT, CDR2 SNEGSKA (reference sequence). The V end lost 6 bases, the J end lost 5 bases, and 18 bases lay between the germline ends. The DNA of the CDR3 is TGCAGTGCCCCGGTCGCTAGCGAGAGAGATACGCAGTATTTT. Its translation: CSAPVASERDTQYF.

This clonotype was seen repeatedly, ten times or more. This chain uses TRBV7-9 with TRBJ1-2, with D hard to call. With 1 base removed from V and 10 bases from J, the gap between germline ends came to 19 bases. Germline V gene lookup returns CDR1 SEHNR and CDR2 FQNEAQ (reference sequence). This CDR3 contains 15 residues. DNA for the CDR3: TGTGCCAGCAGCTTAGTTTTTTCCACACGCCGGGACTACACCTTC. Translating gives CASSLVFSTRRDYTF.

The sample holds one count of this clonotype. The J gene is TRBJ1-6, the V gene TRBV28; D ambiguous. This CDR3 is 15 amino acids long. Germline-derived CDR1 and CDR2 are MDHEN and SYDVKM. Trimming cost V 2 bases and J 5 bases, with 10 bases left between them. CDR3 sequence reads: CASSLVQLNNSPLHF. CDR3 nucleotide sequence: TGTGCCAGCAGTTTAGTACAGCTTAATAATTCACCCCTCCACTTT.

This clonotype was seen ten or more times. The J gene is TRBJ1-1, the V gene TRBV20-1, with D unclear. V gave up 2 bases and J gave up 0 bases, with 10 bases separating them. The CDR3 sequence is 14 residues long. Germline CDR1 and CDR2: DFQATT and SNEGSKA (reference sequence). CDR3 bases: TGCAGTGCTAGAATGCCTCAGATGAACACTGAAGCTTTCTTT. This translates into CSARMPQMNTEAFF.